Below are 18 T cell receptor beta chains sequenced from a single sample in a study of blood T cells in healthy people across ages. For the second PCR, which ran for 7 to 11 cycles, a sample-barcoded 5' primer and a J-beta primer mix were used. TCRdb reanalysed the 5' RACE reads using MiXCR and keeps one entry per CDR3 protein. Here the sample spans 600,000 to 800,000 distinct CDR3 sequences, around 52% being singletons. The sample consisted of blood. These receptors were collected from an elderly woman in good health.

The CDR3 region is CAIDRAYNEQFF. CDR3 nucleotides: TGTGCAATAGACAGGGCCTACAATGAGCAGTTCTTC. This rearrangement joins TRBV19 to TRBJ2-1; TRBD1 matches at 7 bases. This CDR3 has 12 amino acids. Germline CDR1 is LNHDA and CDR2 is SQIVND (reference sequence).

The chain combines TRBV12-3 or TRBV12-4 with TRBJ2-2, with 15 bases matching TRBD2. The V and J ends lost 3 bases and 7 bases, in that order; junction bases with no gene match: 3. The CDR3 contains 16 residues. The DNA for the CDR3 is TGTGCCAGCAGTTTGGGGACTAGCGGGAGGATCGGGGAGCTGTTTTTT. Its translation: CASSLGTSGRIGELFF.

Ten or more counts support this clonotype. V and J are TRBV28 and TRBJ2-4; D perhaps matches TRBD1 (6 bases). The CDR3 totals 12 residues. V dropped 5 bases and J dropped 7 bases, with 9 bases sitting between them. Germline loops: CDR1 MDHEN, CDR2 SYDVKM. The CDR3 nucleotides are TGTGCCAGCAGTCCCGGACAGAACATTCAGTACTTC. This gives the protein CASSPGQNIQYF. Drawing the rest from reference TRBV28 and TRBJ2-4, the complete variable domain is DVKVTQSSRYLVKRTGEKVFLECVQDMDHENMFWYRQDPGLGLRLIYFSYDVKMKEKGDIPEGYSVSREKKERFSLILESASTNQTSMYLCASSPGQNIQYFGAGTRLSVL.

The rearrangement uses TRBV25-1 and TRBJ1-2, with TRBD1 matching over 10 bases. The CDR3 runs 16 residues. Per the germline V gene, CDR1 is MGHDK and CDR2 is SYGVNS. The ends lost 3 bases at V and 2 bases at J; junction bases unmatched: 6. The CDR3 reads CASSDPGTGANYGYTF. The CDR3 nucleotides are TGTGCCAGCAGTGACCCCGGGACAGGGGCCAACTATGGCTACACCTTC.

This clonotype came up many times. The gene calls are TRBV4-2 and TRBJ2-7; 11 nucleotides align to TRBD2. With 3 bases clipped from V and 6 bases from J, the junction kept 10 bases outside the gene matches. The CDR3 runs to 16 residues. Per germline, CDR1 LGHNA and CDR2 YNFKEQ. In nucleotides, the CDR3 is TGTGCCAGCAGCCAGGTAGCGGGAGGGAGGATCGGCGAGCAGTACTTC. Translating it yields CASSQVAGGRIGEQYF.

V gene TRBV20-1 combines with J gene TRBJ2-5, with 10 bases fitting TRBD1. The germline V gene has CDR1 DFQATT and CDR2 SNEGSKA (reference sequence). With 5 bases clipped from V and 2 bases from J, the junction kept 11 bases outside the gene matches. The CDR3 contains 16 residues. CDR3 residues: CSAAPPGQGLQETQYF. Written as DNA, the CDR3 is TGCAGTGCTGCCCCTCCGGGACAGGGGTTACAAGAGACCCAGTACTTC.

This clonotype was picked up many times. This chain connects TRBV27 to TRBJ1-2, with TRBD1 matching over 7 bases. From germline, CDR1 is MNHEY and CDR2 SMNVEV (reference sequence). V was pared by 4 bases and J by 2 bases, with 4 bases of the junction left unmatched. CDR3 length: 14 amino acids. CDR3 loop: CASSSPDRNYGYTF. In nucleotides, the CDR3 is TGTGCCAGCAGTTCCCCGGACAGGAACTATGGCTACACCTTC.

This clonotype was observed many times. V gene TRBV20-1 combines with J gene TRBJ2-1; 8 bases fit TRBD2. The CDR3 extends over 15 amino acids. V lost 6 bases to trimming and J lost 0 bases; unmatched junction nucleotides: 7. Germline values: CDR1 DFQATT, CDR2 SNEGSKA (reference sequence). CDR3 sequence reads: CSAPRSGSSYNEQFF. The DNA for the CDR3 is TGCAGTGCCCCCCGGAGCGGGAGCTCCTACAATGAGCAGTTCTTC.

This clonotype was detected many times. The rearrangement uses TRBV18 and TRBJ2-1; 7 nucleotides match TRBD1. This CDR3 has 15 residues. The J segment lost 3 bases and the V segment lost 3 bases, leaving 5 bases of the junction unmatched. Germline CDR1 and CDR2: KGHSH and LQKENI. The CDR3 is CASSPDRTYYNEQFF. As DNA, the CDR3 is TGTGCCAGCTCACCGGACAGGACATACTACAATGAGCAGTTCTTC.

The chain has TRBV21-1 and TRBJ2-1. TRBV21-1 is a documented pseudogene. This CDR3 comprises 14 residues. In nucleotides, the CDR3 is TGTGCCAGCCTGGACAGGAGCTCCTACAATGAGCAGTTCTTC. Residues: CASLDRSSYNEQFF.

The chain uses TRBV27 and TRBJ1-1; 9 positions agree with TRBD1. The trim removed 5 bases at V and 5 bases at J, leaving 15 bases unmatched. Germline V gene sequence: CDR1 MNHEY, CDR2 SMNVEV (reference sequence). CDR3 length: 17 residues. DNA for the CDR3: TGTGCCAGCAGTGGGCTTCCCCCCGGGACAGGGTTGACTGAAGCTTTCTTT. The encoded protein is CASSGLPPGTGLTEAFF.

This clonotype was detected once. The chain couples TRBV2 to TRBJ1-1; 7 positions agree with TRBD1. V was pared by 6 bases and J by 3 bases, with 13 bases of the junction left unmatched. The CDR3 extends over 16 amino acids. Germline assignment: CDR1 SNHLY and CDR2 FYNNEI. CDR3 in amino acids: CASSPSLRDRHTEAFF. DNA for the CDR3: TGTGCCAGCAGCCCCTCCCTGCGGGACAGACACACTGAAGCTTTCTTT.

The chain recombines TRBV20-1 with TRBJ2-1, with 7 bases that match TRBD2. Germline CDR1 reads DFQATT; CDR2 reads SNEGSKA (reference sequence). V shed 6 bases, J shed 2 bases, and the junction held 4 bases outside the gene matches. The CDR3 has 13 amino acids. CDR3 sequence reads: CSAPGLPYNEQFF. The CDR3 coding sequence is TGCAGTGCACCGGGACTACCCTACAATGAGCAGTTCTTC.

The V gene is TRBV11-3, the J gene TRBJ2-1, with D possibly called TRBD1 or TRBD2 (6 bases each). The V gene lost 5 bases and the J gene lost 8 bases, with 19 bases spanning the gap. This CDR3 comprises 15 residues. Germline V CDR1 and CDR2: SGHNT, YENEEA. CDR3 amino acids: CASSRGPPGGDEQFF. DNA for the CDR3: TGTGCCAGCAGCCGGGGACCCCCCGGGGGCGATGAGCAGTTCTTC.

The rearrangement links TRBV24-1 to TRBJ1-4, with D hard to call. This CDR3 has 15 amino acids. Trimming removed 3 bases from V and 7 bases from J, with 14 bases in between. In germline, CDR1 is KGHDR, CDR2 SFDVKD. The CDR3, as DNA: TGTGCCACCAGTGATCCCTCCCGGGAGGGTGAAAAACTGTTTTTT. It specifies CATSDPSREGEKLFF.

There are many counts of this clonotype. V gene TRBV20-1 combines with J gene TRBJ2-3; 10 nucleotides match TRBD2. This CDR3 comprises 16 residues. Germline V gene data show CDR1 as DFQATT and CDR2 as SNEGSKA (reference sequence). J lost 4 bases, V lost 3 bases, and 10 bases had no gene match. The CDR3 loop reads CSASPLAGVRADTQYF. The CDR3 DNA is TGCAGTGCTAGCCCTCTAGCGGGAGTTCGTGCAGATACGCAGTATTTT.

The rearrangement links TRBV12-3 or TRBV12-4 to TRBJ2-3; the match to TRBD2 covers 14 bases. The ends lost 5 bases at V and 0 bases at J; junction bases unmatched: 4. The CDR3 is 17 amino acids. The DNA for the CDR3 is TGTGCCAGCAGTCATGGGACTAGCGGGAGTAGCACAGATACGCAGTATTTT. Encoded protein: CASSHGTSGSSTDTQYF.

This clonotype was recorded a few times. One base away lies a much larger clone, so this may be a sequencing read error. The chain combines TRBV7-9 with TRBJ2-5; tentatively, D is TRBD1 or TRBD2 (5 bases each). Germline CDR1 and CDR2: SEHNR and FQNEAQ (reference sequence). The CDR3 consists of 13 residues. V was pared by 3 bases and J by 11 bases, with 16 bases between. The DNA of the CDR3 is TGTGCCAGCAGCTTCCACCGGGGCAATGAGCAGTACTTC. Its protein is CASSFHRGNEQYF.